This T cell receptor (beta chain) derives from a study of cytomegalovirus exposure and HLA in healthy donors (dated by TCRdb to the late 2010s). Regarding the study in general: In an earlier analysis of 450 to 750 of the donors, around 290 Gb of sequence data and 90 million to 130 million unique TCR beta sequences from roughly 180 million T cells were reported. Roughly 320 gigabases of sequencing data and about 92 million unique TCR sequences made up an early release that covered several hundred HLA-typed donors. Of the approximately 370 genotyped donors, over 80% were placed in the genetic ancestry cluster associated with self-reported Caucasian donors. The study was designed to test whether signatures of past pathogen exposure could be identified by cataloging public T cell receptors. The T cell repertoires of some 700 subjects were profiled by immunosequencing and related to cytomegalovirus serostatus. A separate validation cohort of roughly 110 different subjects was used in addition to the roughly 700-subject first cohort. High-throughput TCR immunosequencing, statistical association of individual TCRs with disease status, and machine learning were combined to predict cytomegalovirus infection status. In a later analysis, previously published TCR beta repertoires from 600 to 850 donors were re-analyzed and high-resolution HLA genotyping was added so that TCR occurrence patterns could be studied. Rather than using new phenotypic data, the later analysis identified candidate immune exposures from TCR beta sequences and from how often those sequences occurred across donors. In an earlier analysis of about 590 of the donors, high-throughput TCR beta sequencing was used to judge whether each TCR beta V gene segment behaved as functional or pseudogenic. Donor age, sex, ethnicity and CMV serostatus were compiled alongside the repertoire data. In a later genetic analysis, genome-wide SNP genotypes for about 65% of the 666 donors were used, and that subset was treated as a discovery cohort. Every discovery cohort repertoire had been produced on one sequencing platform. HLA typing covered class I and class II loci at four-digit resolution. The number of donors typed differed by locus, with roughly 620-630 for A, B, C, DRB1 and DQB1, roughly 550 for DQA1, 606 for DPA1, and 400 to 490 for DPB1. About five DR-DQ haplotypes were handled as single units for association and clustering, since linkage in the cohort was strong. Among under 450 genotyped donors of the cohort, an average of about 240,000 unique TCR beta nucleotide sequences were sequenced per donor, roughly 18% of them non-productive.

The cohort was made up of 500 to 850 healthy bone marrow donors. At the time of sampling, all cohort members were nominally healthy, though unrecorded immune exposures were likely present. The donor tested CMV seronegative, placing the donor among the 350 to 400 seronegative members of the cohort. Each donor provided a peripheral blood sample, and peripheral blood mononuclear cells were used for TCR beta sequencing. The Qiagen DNeasy Blood Extraction Kit was used to extract genomic DNA from the blood cell samples. The study at large found these results: Three of the identified cytomegalovirus-associated TCR beta chains were confirmed in vitro to be specific for cytomegalovirus antigens. Cytomegalovirus status was reported to be diagnosed by the classifier with high specificity and sensitivity in both the original and validation cohorts. Linkage disequilibrium might explain the correlated functional status among segregating V segments, but an unknown experimental factor could not be excluded. The presence/absence analyses assumed that sequencing depth was roughly uniform across donors, and that assumption may not be true. In a later analysis, several top co-occurrence clusters were reported to appear linked to parvovirus B19, influenza, CMV and Epstein-Barr virus. The cohort was sequenced for TCR beta chains only, and without alpha or paired-chain data the features that could be detected were limited. The earlier analysis of about 600 of the donors excluded around 17 rarely observed V segments, including chromosome 9 orphons, because counts were too low. Immune exposure information for the cohort was limited to CMV serostatus. Because HLA typing was missing for some donors at each locus, association tests included only the typed subset. The 87-base-pair reads could not distinguish some IMGT-functional V segments, including TRBV6-2 and TRBV6-3, so those segments were excluded. A later analysis found that HLA-associated TCR beta chains were more clonally expanded and had lower generation probabilities than equally common non-associated chains. In a later analysis, most CMV-associated TCR beta chains were found to appear HLA-restricted, with HLA associations seemingly driven largely by CMV exposure. A cluster of highly shared sequence variants was judged likely to be a technical artifact of the sequencing pipeline. The study gave a list of about 170 TCR beta chains associated with cytomegalovirus. A later genetic analysis associated a missense DCLRE1C variant with V-gene and J-gene trimming of TCR beta chains, and an independent cohort replicated the association. A further reported finding was that TCR beta sequences accurately predicted the HLA-A and HLA-B alleles for most subjects in the first cohort. Broadly in line with IMGT annotations, most TCR beta V segments showed up in productive rearrangements about 87% or about 30% of the time in an earlier analysis of 587 of the donors. In a later genetic analysis, fewer N-insertions in productive TCRs were reported among donors in an Asian-associated ancestry cluster than the 666-donor mean. Across donors, most TCR sequences were observed very rarely, whereas some public TCRs were present in many individuals. In a later analysis, some 17,000 TCR beta sequences were associated with specific HLA alleles at a false discovery rate of 0.05. When HLA alleles, especially DR and DQ, strongly co-occurred, TCR associations were difficult to assign to individual alleles. According to the authors, the approach could potentially be generalized to other disease states and immunological phenotypes. A later analysis found that TCR association rates varied across HLA loci, with DRB1 alleles showing the most associated TCRs and HLA-C alleles the fewest.

Including cysteine and phenylalanine, the CDR3 has 12 amino acids. Of the read, only the CDR3 DNA is kept; its 36 bases are in frame from base 1. Germline trimming: 4 bases from V, 3 bases from J; junction bases outside gene matches: 2. CDR1 and CDR2 are drawn from the germline V gene: SQVTM, ANQGSEA. The library was generated by the immunoSEQ multiplex PCR assay. For the multiplex PCR, a mixture combining 60 forward primers for TCR Vbeta segments and 13 reverse primers for TCR Jbeta segments was used. The CDR3 region of rearranged TCR beta genes was amplified from genomic DNA with a multiplex PCR assay. On the Illumina HiSeq System, the amplified TCR beta libraries were sequenced as 87-base-pair reads. The authors' analysis ran thus. A later analysis counted tens of millions of unique TCR beta chains across the 700 or so repertoires, and some 12 million of these chains were shared by at least two donors. A nearest-neighbor algorithm error-corrected the raw reads and collapsed the reads into unique sequences, merging closely related sequences to remove PCR and sequencing errors. CDR3 sequences were aligned to IMGT reference sequences to assign V, D and J gene segments. For a sequence to be retained, a match of at least six nucleotides to both a V gene segment and a J gene segment was required. A rearrangement was called productive if the CDR3 had no stop codons and remained in frame with V and J, and every other rearrangement was called non-productive. CDR3 was defined according to IMGT convention as the region running from the second conserved V-encoded cysteine to the conserved J-encoded phenylalanine. Sequences without an unambiguous match to a single V gene segment were excluded from the earlier analysis of 500 to 700 of the donors. An earlier analysis of 587 of the donors classified V segments as functional when productive rearrangements were above 56.7% and as segregating when the standard deviation between donors was above 5%. To diagnose cytomegalovirus status from the catalog of TCR beta chain sequences, a statistical classification framework was built. V and J gene assignment, in a later analysis, came from comparing TCR nucleotide sequences with IMGT/GENE-DB human TR gene sequences. The TCRdist pipeline was used in a later analysis to assign CDR3 sequences and most-parsimonious VDJ recombination scenarios. In a later analysis, every TCR beta chain was defined by the combination of its CDR3 amino acid sequence and its V-gene family, and reads without a unique V-gene family were dropped. As a way to deal with suspected cross-contamination and a sequencing artifact, a later analysis dropped 450 to 600 nucleotide sequences that were highly shared and had low generation probability. In a later analysis, a clonal expansion index for each public chain was calculated from normalized within-repertoire ranks of inferred template counts. A later analysis computed generation probabilities with a VDJ recombination model fitted to out-of-frame rearrangements, and checked the results against IGoR. A later analysis scored TCR-TCR, TCR-HLA and TCR-CMV co-occurrence with hypergeometric tests, applying a repertoire-size bias correction to TCR pairs. False discovery rates were estimated in a later analysis by permuting HLA or CMV assignments 20 times. In a later analysis, co-occurring TCRs were grouped using DBSCAN, with TCRdist sequence similarity added in when clustering inside HLA-allele-positive subsets. For co-occurrence clustering, repertoires with fewer than 30,000 or more than 120,000 public chains were excluded, along with four or five repertoires with anomalous nucleotide sharing. What TCRdb holds here is the immuneACCESS table cut down to in-frame rearrangements. Part of the clones is not present; checked against another copy, under half of the missing clones reflect an unresolved V gene, and the others are unexplained. V and J calls and clone size follow that table, whereas D and trimming were derived from the DNA. The record for this sample contains approximately 150,000 clones. 0.85% to 1% of the sample belongs to the ten largest clones.

A note on this clone: This clone's antigen is unknown.

This clonotype was sampled from a male donor in good health and CMV-seronegative. Input material: PBMCs. The chain uses TRBV29-1 and TRBJ1-1, with 7 central nucleotides matching TRBD1. The CDR3 has the sequence CSVGQGDTEAFF. The nucleotides read TGCAGCGTTGGTCAGGGGGACACTGAAGCTTTCTTT.